Following are 14 T cell receptor beta chains from one sample sequenced in a study of identical twins. MiXCR, run by TCRdb on the 5' RACE reads, gives a single entry per CDR3 protein. The profile shows around 490,000 distinct CDR3 sequences, around 24% of them singletons. These data were likewise used in another study, on yellow fever vaccine responses in identical twins.

Specimen: CD4+ T cells sorted from blood. The receptors originated from a woman aged 18-29 years in good health.

The chain combines TRBV5-6 with TRBJ2-7; D remains ambiguous. The CDR3 is 12 residues long. V was shortened by 3 bases and J by 4 bases, with 8 bases between the two germline ends. Germline V gene lookup returns CDR1 SGHDT and CDR2 YYEEEE. CDR3 residues: CASSYLGYEQYV. DNA for the CDR3: TGTGCCAGCAGCTACCTAGGATACGAGCAGTACGTC.

The V call is TRBV18, the J call TRBJ2-5; D ambiguous. This CDR3 comprises 15 residues. The germline V and J ends were trimmed by 0 bases and 1 base, with 9 bases remaining between them. Germline V gene data show CDR1 as KGHSH and CDR2 as LQKENI. The CDR3 is CASSPPATPQETQYF. CDR3 bases: TGTGCCAGCTCACCACCGGCTACTCCCCAAGAGACCCAGTACTTC.

The genes are TRBV11-2 and TRBJ2-1; 10 bases map to TRBD2. V was clipped by 6 bases and J by 4 bases; unmatched bases: 6. This CDR3 is 15 amino acids long. The germline V gene encodes CDR1 SGHAT and CDR2 FQNNGV. Written as DNA, the CDR3 is TGTGCCAGCAGTTCTAGCGGGAGTGGGTACAATGAGCAGTTCTTC. It is translated as CASSSSGSGYNEQFF.

This clonotype turned up a few times. J is TRBJ2-5 and V is TRBV5-1, with TRBD2 matching over 7 bases. CDR3 size: 14 residues. Germline lookup yields CDR1 SGHRS and CDR2 YFSETQ. V was clipped by 4 bases and J by 4 bases; unmatched bases: 7. CDR3 sequence: CASSERTSLETQYF. DNA for the CDR3: TGCGCCAGCAGCGAAAGGACTAGTCTAGAGACCCAGTACTTC. Variable domain in full (rest from reference TRBV5-1 and TRBJ2-5): KAGVTQTPRYLIKTRGQQVTLSCSPISGHRSVSWYQQTPGQGLQFLFEYFSETQRNKGNFPGRFSGRQFSNSRSEMNVSTLELGDSALYLCASSERTSLETQYFGPGTRLLVL.

The chain carries TRBV12-3 or TRBV12-4 and TRBJ1-2; weak D call: TRBD1 (6 bases). The CDR3 length is 14 residues. V gave up 5 bases and J gave up 0 bases, with 10 bases separating them. The DNA for the CDR3 is TGTGCCAGCAGTCCCCGGGACACTAACTATGGCTACACCTTC. This translates into CASSPRDTNYGYTF.

This clonotype was observed once. The CDR3 DNA is TGCAGTGCTAGAGACGGGTTAGCGATTGATACGCAGTATTTT. As protein: CSARDGLAIDTQYF. The V and J genes are TRBV20-1 and TRBJ2-3, with D maybe TRBD2 (5 bases). This CDR3 is 14 amino acids long. Germline-derived CDR1 and CDR2 are DFQATT and SNEGSKA (reference sequence). V was pared by 0 bases and J by 6 bases, with 13 bases between.

This clonotype was observed a handful of times. The chain couples TRBV5-1 to TRBJ2-7; 11 bases map to TRBD2. The length of the CDR3 is 14 residues. Germline V gene sequence: CDR1 SGHRS, CDR2 YFSETQ. J was trimmed by 2 bases and V by 7 bases; bases with no gene match: 5. CDR3 DNA: TGCGCCAGCCGAGGGACTAGCGGTGCCTACGAGCAGTACTTC. Translating it yields CASRGTSGAYEQYF.

This clonotype was observed a handful of times. The chain joins TRBV29-1 to TRBJ1-4; unclear D gene. The CDR3 length is 13 residues. CDR1 and CDR2 (germline): SQVTM, ANQGSEA. V shed 4 bases and J shed 7 bases, with 13 bases lying between them. CDR3 bases: TGCAGCGTTGTTTGGGTGATGAGTGAAAAACTGTTTTTT. It yields the protein CSVVWVMSEKLFF.

The genes are TRBV24-1 and TRBJ2-1; D not certain. Germline loops: CDR1 KGHDR, CDR2 SFDVKD. Trimming removed 0 bases at V and 4 bases at J, with 12 bases between. The CDR3 sequence is 16 residues long. CDR3 in amino acids: CATSDLDANGYNEQFF. The CDR3 DNA follows: TGTGCCACCAGTGATTTGGACGCAAACGGATACAATGAGCAGTTCTTC.

This clonotype turned up a few times. The junction departs from the called germline gene at one end, perhaps through a read error. V is TRBV2 and J is TRBJ2-4; D remains ambiguous. This CDR3 spans 11 amino acids. CDR1 SNHLY and CDR2 FYNNEI come from the germline V gene. CDR3 in amino acids: CASGSVQGPNF. The CDR3 bases are TGTGCCAGCGGGTCGGTCCAAGGCCCTAACTTC.

The genes are TRBV12-3 or TRBV12-4 and TRBJ1-2; 8 bases are shared with TRBD1. V shed 6 bases and J 3 bases; nucleotides not matched to a gene: 3. The CDR3 extends over 13 amino acids. The CDR3 sequence: CASSADRDYGYTF. The CDR3 coding sequence is TGTGCCAGCAGCGCGGACAGGGACTATGGCTACACCTTC.

The J gene is TRBJ1-5, the V gene TRBV5-1; D ambiguous. Trimming shortened V by 0 bases and J by 2 bases, and 9 bases separated the two germline ends. CDR1 is SGHRS, CDR2 YFSETQ, per germline. The CDR3 length is 15 residues. In nucleotides, the CDR3 is TGCGCCAGCAGCTTGGAAGGTAGCGGCAATCAGCCCCAGCATTTT. Translating gives CASSLEGSGNQPQHF.

This chain uses TRBV28 with TRBJ2-2, with TRBD1 matching 9 bases. Trimming removed 5 bases from V and 3 bases from J; junction bases left unmatched: 19. Per germline, CDR1 MDHEN and CDR2 SYDVKM. This CDR3 region has 20 residues. The CDR3 coding sequence is TGTGCCAGCAGTGCCGGGACAGGGTTAAGAGAGGGGTCGGACACCGGGGAGCTGTTTTTT. Protein sequence: CASSAGTGLREGSDTGELFF.

This clonotype was seen only a few times. CDR3 in DNA: TGCGCCAGCAGCTACCGACAGGGTAATACCCAAGAGACCCAGTACTTC. This codes for CASSYRQGNTQETQYF. V is TRBV5-1 and J is TRBJ2-5; 7 positions agree with TRBD1. This CDR3 has 16 residues. Germline V gene lookup returns CDR1 SGHRS and CDR2 YFSETQ. Trimming cost V 3 bases and J 1 base; bases outside gene matches: 9.